The clone carrying this T cell receptor (beta chain) was counted a few times. MiXCR, applied by TCRdb to the 5' RACE reads, yields one record per CDR3 protein. Of some 320,000 distinct CDR3 sequences in the sample, around 15% are singletons; the top ten hold roughly a fifth. This sample was included in a study of T-cell memory formation after mild COVID-19. The sequence came from a man aged 18 to 30 who had mild COVID-19 (a few samples of this study predate the infection). Cell type and time point are not known. The material sequenced was PBMCs or a T cell subset sorted from them (not recorded which).

The CDR3: CASSVATGGASRNEQFF. Written as DNA, the CDR3 is TGTGCCAGCAGCGTAGCTACGGGGGGGGCTAGTCGTAATGAGCAGTTCTTC. V is TRBV9 and J is TRBJ2-1; TRBD2 aligns across 8 bases. The length of the CDR3 is 17 residues. The germline CDR1 and CDR2 sequences are SGDLS and YYNGEE. Trimming took 0 bases from V and 7 from J; bases not matched to a gene: 12.